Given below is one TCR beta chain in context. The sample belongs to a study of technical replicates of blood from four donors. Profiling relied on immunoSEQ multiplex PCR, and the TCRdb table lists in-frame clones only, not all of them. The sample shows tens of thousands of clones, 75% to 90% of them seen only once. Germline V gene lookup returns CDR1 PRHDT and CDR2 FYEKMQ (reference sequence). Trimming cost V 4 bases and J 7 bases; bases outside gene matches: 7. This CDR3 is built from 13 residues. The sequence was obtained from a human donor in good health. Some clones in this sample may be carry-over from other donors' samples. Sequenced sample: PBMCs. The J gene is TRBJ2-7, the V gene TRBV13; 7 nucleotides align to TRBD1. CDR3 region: CASSYRTGKEQYF. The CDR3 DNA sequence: TGTGCCAGCAGCTACCGGACAGGCAAGGAGCAGTACTTC. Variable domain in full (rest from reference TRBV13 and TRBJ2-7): AAGVIQSPRHLIKEKRETATLKCYPIPRHDTVYWYQQGPGQDPQFLISFYEKMQSDKGSIPDRFSAQQFSDYHSELNMSSLELGDSALYFCASSYRTGKEQYFGPGTRLTVT.